These T cell receptor beta chains were read from a single sample in a study of T cell repertoires in cytomegalovirus infection. TCRdb redid the calling of the reads with MiXCR, one entry per CDR3 protein. The sample has more than 350,000 distinct CDR3 sequences; roughly 30% are singletons. The sequenced sample consisted of PBMCs. These receptor sequences come from a human donor in good health (CMV status not recorded). Some clones in this sample may be carry-over from other donors' samples. Both conserved end residues are part of each CDR3.

CASLAVRGTGELFF TRBV2
CASSFEIGGGSLGNEQFF TRBV28
CASSQGRGRTDTQYF TRBV4-3
CASSQASRVKSYNEQFF TRBV4-2
CASSSVGGYSYNEQFF TRBV7-2
CASSIGTPGRGYTF TRBV19
CAISGRGPLEQFF TRBV7-2
CASSLSARTNYGYTF TRBV5-4
CASSWGTSGEQFF TRBV7-9
CASSYRRNQGSQYF TRBV6-6
CASSRDRVTSGANVLTF TRBV2
CATSVGTSFGELFF TRBV24-1
CSALASGWTGNEQFF TRBV20-1
CASSLYASGVPTDTQYF TRBV7-9
CSATMGQAYYEQYF TRBV20-1
CASRQQGGTGELFF TRBV7-8
CASSQDLSSGVPYNEQFF TRBV4-2
CASSLVGADRSAIPNVLTF TRBV7-9
CASSLDLELYNEQFF TRBV5-6
CASSVGTGASDTQYF TRBV5-8
CASKFASVGKHYEQYF TRBV6-2/TRBV6-3